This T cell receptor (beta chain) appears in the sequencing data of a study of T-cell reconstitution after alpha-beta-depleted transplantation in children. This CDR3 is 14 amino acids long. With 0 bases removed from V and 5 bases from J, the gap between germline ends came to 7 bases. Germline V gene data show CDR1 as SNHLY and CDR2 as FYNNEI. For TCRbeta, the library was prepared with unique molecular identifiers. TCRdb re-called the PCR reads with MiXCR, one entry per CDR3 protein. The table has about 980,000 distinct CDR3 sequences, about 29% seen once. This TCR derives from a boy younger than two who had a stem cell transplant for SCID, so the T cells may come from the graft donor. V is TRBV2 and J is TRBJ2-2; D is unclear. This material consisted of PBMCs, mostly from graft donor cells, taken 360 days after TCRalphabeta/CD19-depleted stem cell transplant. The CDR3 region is CASSEAIGTGELFF. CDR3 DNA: TGTGCCAGCAGTGAAGCGATTGGAACCGGGGAGCTGTTTTTT.